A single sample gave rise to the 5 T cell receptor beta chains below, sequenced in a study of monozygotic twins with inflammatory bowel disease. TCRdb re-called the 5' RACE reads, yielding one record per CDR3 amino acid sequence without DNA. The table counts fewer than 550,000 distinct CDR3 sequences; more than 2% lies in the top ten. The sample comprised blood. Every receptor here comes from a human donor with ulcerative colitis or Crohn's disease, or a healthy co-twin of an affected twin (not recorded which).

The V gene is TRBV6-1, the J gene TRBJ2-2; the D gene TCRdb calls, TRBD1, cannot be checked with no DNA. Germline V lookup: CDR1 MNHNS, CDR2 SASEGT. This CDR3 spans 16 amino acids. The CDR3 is CASNQRTGTNTGELFF.

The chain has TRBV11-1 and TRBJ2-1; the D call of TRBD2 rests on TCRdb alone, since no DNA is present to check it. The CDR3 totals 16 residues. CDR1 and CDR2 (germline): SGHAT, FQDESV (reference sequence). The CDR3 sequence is CASSLGRLAGVNEQFF.

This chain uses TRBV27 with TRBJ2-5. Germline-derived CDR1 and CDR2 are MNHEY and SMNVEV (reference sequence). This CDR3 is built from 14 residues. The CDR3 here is CASSLSGFGETQYF.

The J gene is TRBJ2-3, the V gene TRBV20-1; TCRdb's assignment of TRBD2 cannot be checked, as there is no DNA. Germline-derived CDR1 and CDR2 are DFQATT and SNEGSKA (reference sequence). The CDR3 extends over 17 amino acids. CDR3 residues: CSATQRTLAGARDTQYF.

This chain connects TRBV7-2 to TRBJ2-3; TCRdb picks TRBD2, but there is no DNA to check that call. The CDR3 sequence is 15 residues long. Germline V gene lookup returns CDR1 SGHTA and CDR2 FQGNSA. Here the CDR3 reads CASSRGGGSFDTQYF.